This entry is about one T cell receptor (beta chain). Antigen specificity is unknown. This sample was taken from a study of shared clonotypes between healthy human individuals. Notes on the study in general: Naive subsets typically showed greater estimated richness than memory subsets. Despite large depth, rarefaction showed incomplete sorted-subset sequencing.

An even split of each subset's genomic DNA across several immunoSEQ plates was performed. Here immunoSEQ multiplex PCR was the method, and the copy in TCRdb shows in-frame clones only, minus some. The sample has nearly 1 million clones, approximately 76% seen once. The CDR3 is made up of 15 amino acids. V lost 5 bases and J lost 2; bases outside the gene matches: 4. Germline loops: CDR1 MDHEN, CDR2 SYDVKM. The sequence derives from a man aged 18 to 29 in good health. The chain links TRBV28 to TRBJ2-7; 12 nucleotides agree with TRBD2. Material: memory CD4+ T cells sorted from blood. The subset was: CD45RA-negative fraction. CDR3 DNA sequence: TGTGCCAGCAGTCCATCTAGCGGGGGGGCCTACGAGCAGTACTTC. It translates to CASSPSSGGAYEQYF.